This T cell receptor (beta chain) was obtained from a study of neurological immune-mediated disorders. Broader study findings: HTLV-1-associated myelopathy displayed the greatest TCR clonal expansion, and multiple sclerosis exhibited the smallest, lower than that of healthy controls. For the multiple sclerosis repertoire cluster, no association with any clinical or MRI feature was found.

With regard to this clonotype: Its antigen is not known.

This CDR3 has 13 residues. Trimming took 5 bases from V and 3 from J, leaving 11 bases between them. Germline CDR1 SGHRS, CDR2 YFSETQ. 2 million unsorted PBMCs were stored in RNAlater at -80 °C before RNA extraction. The cDNA was synthesized by means of template-switch 5'RACE, which was carried out with 10-nucleotide random UMIs. In TCRdb, the 5' RACE reads were re-called with MiXCR into one record per CDR3 protein. The data hold about 62,000 distinct CDR3 sequences, with around 5.2% observed a single time. The chain joins TRBV5-1 to TRBJ1-2; D is perhaps TRBD1 (5 bases). The source of this sequence is a woman in her fifties or sixties with multiple sclerosis. The sequenced sample was PBMCs. The CDR3 spells CASRLGGDYGYTF. DNA for the CDR3: TGCGCCAGCAGATTAGGAGGGGACTATGGCTACACCTTC.